The clone carrying this T cell receptor (beta chain) has a count of ten or more. The data derive from a study of early T cells in non-severe SARS-CoV-2 infection. Whole-study context: It was bulk RNA from unsorted whole blood that was sequenced, and the chains were unpaired.

TCRdb re-called the 5' RACE reads with MiXCR, one entry per CDR3 protein. The table includes some 25,000 distinct CDR3 sequences, 4.3% detected once. This CDR3 has 17 amino acids. V shed 3 bases and J shed 0 bases, with 17 bases lying between them. The germline V gene has CDR1 MGHRA and CDR2 YSYEKL. The chain has TRBV4-1 and TRBJ1-1, with D tentatively TRBD1 (5 bases). Specimen: whole blood. The sequence derives from an adult who was a healthcare worker with PCR-confirmed SARS-CoV-2 infection or an uninfected control (not recorded which). The DNA of the CDR3 is TGCGCCAGCAGCCAGGCTGACAGAGGATCGCTGAACACTGAAGCTTTCTTT. Translating it yields CASSQADRGSLNTEAFF.